This TCR beta chain was captured by sequencing in a study of blood T cells in healthy people across ages. As regards this clonotype: No antigen is known for it.

General study results and limits: Naive CD4+ cells and diversity were both higher in long-lived donors than in aged donors. Underestimates were what the diversity estimates from one million T cells were considered to be.

A second PCR of 7 to 11 cycles used a sample-barcoded 5' primer and a J-beta primer mix. Every individual sample yielded 2.5 million or more paired-end reads (each containing CDR3). TCRdb recomputed calls from the 5' RACE reads with MiXCR, one row per CDR3 protein. The sample has around 870,000 distinct CDR3 sequences, around 26% seen once; the top ten hold roughly 17%. Losses at the gene ends were 0 bases for V and 2 bases for J; bases not matched to a gene: 6. The germline V gene has CDR1 SGHRS and CDR2 YFSETQ. This CDR3 has 16 amino acids. The specimen was blood. The J gene is TRBJ2-5, the V gene TRBV5-1, with TRBD1 matching 8 bases. The TCR comes from a woman of 80 years or more in good health. The CDR3, as DNA: TGCGCCAGCAGCTTGGCCCCGACAGGGGCACAAGAGACCCAGTACTTC. Its protein is CASSLAPTGAQETQYF.